The 17 T cell receptor beta chains below come from one sample, sequenced in a study of T cell responses to AZD1222 COVID-19 vaccine. TCRdb's table, derived via immunoSEQ multiplex PCR, lists solely in-frame clones and lacks some. The sample records more than 100,000 clones, around 87% being singletons. The material sequenced was peripheral blood, taken on day 0 of AZD1222 vaccination. These receptors originate from an adult in good health.

The genes are TRBV6-5 and TRBJ2-7; the D is unclear. Trimming stripped 7 bases from V and 3 bases from J, with 10 bases between. Germline CDR1 is MNHEY and CDR2 is SVGAGI. This CDR3 spans 12 amino acids. CDR3 region: CASTSPLYEQYF. CDR3 DNA sequence: TGTGCCAGCACCTCCCCCCTCTACGAGCAGTACTTC.

The rearrangement joins TRBV10-3 to TRBJ1-5, with D unclear. V was trimmed by 6 bases and J by 5 bases, leaving 17 bases between them. This CDR3 contains 15 residues. The germline V gene has CDR1 ENHRY and CDR2 SYGVKD. The CDR3 nucleotides read TGTGCCATCAGCAAGGCGGAGGGTATCGATCAGCCCCAGCATTTT. Translating it yields CAISKAEGIDQPQHF.

A word on this clone: The sample holds other DNA sequences that translate to the same CDR3. The chain combines TRBV3-1 (or the pseudogene TRBV3-2) with TRBJ1-1, with a possible D match to TRBD1 (5 bases). Germline V gene sequence: CDR1 LGHDT, CDR2 YNNKEL (reference sequence). Trimming took 0 bases from V and 5 from J, leaving 10 bases between them. This CDR3 comprises 14 residues. The CDR3 nucleotides read TGTGCCAGCAGCCAAGATTCGGGGCGGACTGAAGCTTTCTTT. As protein: CASSQDSGRTEAFF.

This clone was found a few times. The V gene is TRBV3-1 (or the pseudogene TRBV3-2), the J gene TRBJ2-1; 11 bases align to TRBD2. The CDR3 is made up of 17 amino acids. Germline V gives CDR1 LGHDT, CDR2 YNNKEL (reference sequence). V dropped 1 base and J dropped 10; count of bases not matched to a gene: 12. This CDR3 is CASSQGISGGESGEQFF. In nucleotides, the CDR3 is TGTGCCAGCAGCCAAGGGATTAGCGGGGGGGAATCGGGCGAGCAGTTCTTC.

The CDR3 sequence is CASRWDTNSPLHF. The CDR3 DNA reads as TGTGCCAGCAGATGGGACACCAATTCACCCCTCCACTTT. The chain joins TRBV6-5 to TRBJ1-6; D may be TRBD1 (6 bases). The length of the CDR3 is 13 residues. V shed 6 bases and J shed 7 bases, with 10 bases lying between them. Germline assignment: CDR1 MNHEY and CDR2 SVGAGI.

The chain has TRBV28 and TRBJ1-3; tentatively, D is TRBD1 (6 bases). V was trimmed by 5 bases and J by 2 bases, leaving 10 bases between them. There are 14 residues in the CDR3. The germline V gene encodes CDR1 MDHEN and CDR2 SYDVKM. The CDR3 region has the DNA TGTGCCAGCAGTCCTGGACAGACTGGAAACACCATATATTTT. Protein product: CASSPGQTGNTIYF. Full variable domain (missing parts from reference TRBV28 and TRBJ1-3): DVKVTQSSRYLVKRTGEKVFLECVQDMDHENMFWYRQDPGLGLRLIYFSYDVKMKEKGDIPEGYSVSREKKERFSLILESASTNQTSMYLCASSPGQTGNTIYFGEGSWLTVV.

CDR3 sequence: CATSDLTRDGYTF. CDR3 coding DNA: TGTGCCACCAGTGACTTGACCCGGGATGGCTACACCTTC. The V gene is TRBV24-1, the J gene TRBJ1-2; D not resolved. This CDR3 has 13 amino acids. Looked up from germline, CDR1 is KGHDR and CDR2 is SFDVKD. Trimming stripped 4 bases from V and 6 bases from J, with 11 bases between.

This clone was seen a single time. The chain uses TRBV2 and TRBJ1-2; a possible D gene is TRBD1 (5 bases). The CDR3 totals 13 residues. The germline V gene encodes CDR1 SNHLY and CDR2 FYNNEI. Between the trimmed V and J ends, which lost 6 bases and 4 bases, there was a span of 12 bases. The CDR3 coding sequence is TGTGCCAGCAGCGCCGACAGCCCCTATGGCTACACCTTC. This translates into CASSADSPYGYTF.

This clone was recorded a few times. V gene TRBV27 combines with J gene TRBJ1-5; unclear D gene. CDR1 MNHEY and CDR2 SMNVEV come from the germline V gene (reference sequence). Trimming took 1 base from V and 3 from J, leaving 7 bases between them. There are 14 residues in the CDR3. CDR3 sequence reads: CASSLYPSNQPQHF. CDR3 in DNA: TGTGCCAGCAGTTTATACCCCTCCAATCAGCCCCAGCATTTT.

V and J are TRBV18 and TRBJ1-1; 8 bases are shared with TRBD1. The CDR3 is made up of 15 amino acids. CDR1 is KGHSH, CDR2 LQKENI, per germline. The ends lost 5 bases at V and 0 bases at J; junction bases unmatched: 5. This CDR3 reads CASSGQGGVNTEAFF. The CDR3, as DNA: TGTGCCAGCTCAGGACAGGGAGGTGTGAACACTGAAGCTTTCTTT.

This clone was detected only a few times. The chain joins TRBV27 to TRBJ1-2, with 7 bases identical to TRBD1. The CDR3 is 19 residues long. The ends lost 5 bases at V and 1 base at J; junction bases unmatched: 19. From germline, CDR1 is MNHEY and CDR2 SMNVEV (reference sequence). This CDR3 reads CASSVLAADGPGGNYGYTF. In nucleotides, the CDR3 is TGTGCCAGCAGTGTCCTAGCAGCAGACGGACCAGGGGGTAACTATGGCTACACCTTC.

V usage is TRBV27 and J usage is TRBJ2-5, with D perhaps matching TRBD1 or TRBD2 (5 bases each). This CDR3 has 14 amino acids. Germline V gives CDR1 MNHEY, CDR2 SMNVEV (reference sequence). V lost 3 bases and J 3 bases, leaving 11 bases between the germline ends. The CDR3 coding sequence is TGTGCCAGCAGTTTTTTCGGGGCTAAAGAGACCCAGTACTTC. Its protein product is CASSFFGAKETQYF.

The chain carries TRBV28 and TRBJ2-4; 8 bases are a match to TRBD1. V lost 2 bases to trimming and J lost 1 base; unmatched junction nucleotides: 7. The germline V gene has CDR1 MDHEN and CDR2 SYDVKM. CDR3 length: 17 amino acids. This CDR3 reads CASSLQGATWAKNIQYF. The CDR3 nucleotides are TGTGCCAGCAGTTTACAGGGGGCTACGTGGGCCAAAAACATTCAGTACTTC. Looking up the rest from reference TRBV28 and TRBJ2-4 gives the full variable domain: DVKVTQSSRYLVKRTGEKVFLECVQDMDHENMFWYRQDPGLGLRLIYFSYDVKMKEKGDIPEGYSVSREKKERFSLILESASTNQTSMYLCASSLQGATWAKNIQYFGAGTRLSVL.

Only a few counts were recorded for this clone. The CDR3 coding sequence is TGCGCCAGCAGCCGGATACCGATTAATCAGCCCCAGCATTTT. Its protein is CASSRIPINQPQHF. The chain recombines TRBV4-1 with TRBJ1-5; no definite D call. The CDR3 totals 14 residues. Per the germline V gene, CDR1 is MGHRA and CDR2 is YSYEKL. V was shortened by 4 bases and J by 4 bases, with 11 bases between the two germline ends.

The V and J genes are TRBV24-1 and TRBJ2-3; no reliable D call. The CDR3 runs 17 residues. Trimming removed 5 bases from V and 6 bases from J, with 23 bases in between. Germline V CDR1 and CDR2: KGHDR, SFDVKD. The DNA of the CDR3 is TGTGCCACCAGTGTTTTCCCTCGGCACTACCCGTCGGATACGCAGTATTTT. Its protein product is CATSVFPRHYPSDTQYF.

The genes are TRBV5-5 and TRBJ1-5; 7 nucleotides agree with TRBD1. The ends lost 4 bases at V and 6 bases at J; junction bases unmatched: 10. The CDR3 has 15 amino acids. CDR1 is SGHKS and CDR2 is YYEKEE in the germline V gene (reference sequence). CDR3 DNA: TGTGCCAGCAGCCCCCGGACAGGTATGGGTCAGCCCCAGCATTTT. Its translation: CASSPRTGMGQPQHF.

The CDR3 here is CASSEAGGQGLEQYF. The CDR3 DNA follows: TGTGCCAGCAGTGAAGCAGGGGGACAGGGACTCGAGCAGTACTTC. The rearrangement joins TRBV6-1 to TRBJ2-7; the match to TRBD1 covers 9 bases. From germline, CDR1 is MNHNS and CDR2 SASEGT. The J segment lost 6 bases and the V segment lost 0 bases, leaving 6 bases of the junction unmatched. The CDR3 contains 15 residues.